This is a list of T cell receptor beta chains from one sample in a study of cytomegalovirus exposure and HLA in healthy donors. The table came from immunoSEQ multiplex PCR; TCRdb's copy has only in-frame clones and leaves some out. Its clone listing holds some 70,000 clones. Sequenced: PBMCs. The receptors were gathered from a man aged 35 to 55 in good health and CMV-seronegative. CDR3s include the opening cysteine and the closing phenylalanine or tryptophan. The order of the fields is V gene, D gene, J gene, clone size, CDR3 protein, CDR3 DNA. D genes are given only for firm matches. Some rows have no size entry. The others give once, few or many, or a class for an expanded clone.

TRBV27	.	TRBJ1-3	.	CASRRGGASSGNTIYF	TGTGCCAGCAGGAGAGGGGGAGCCTCCTCTGGAAACACCATATATTTT
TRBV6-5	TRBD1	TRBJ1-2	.	CASSYSQGAGYGYTF	TGTGCCAGCAGTTACTCTCAGGGGGCTGGCTATGGCTACACCTTC
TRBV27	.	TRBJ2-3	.	CASSLSGSSTDTQYF	TGTGCCAGCAGTTTGTCCGGGTCCAGCACAGATACGCAGTATTTT
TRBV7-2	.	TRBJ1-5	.	CASSSRGGDQPQHF	TGTGCCAGCAGCTCGAGGGGAGGGGATCAGCCCCAGCATTTT
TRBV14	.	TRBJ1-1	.	CASSQDRSTEAFF	TGTGCCAGCAGCCAAGACAGATCCACTGAAGCTTTCTTT
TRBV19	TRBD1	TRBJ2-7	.	CASSNSQGALAYEQYF	TGTGCCAGTAGCAACTCACAGGGGGCCCTTGCCTACGAGCAGTACTTC
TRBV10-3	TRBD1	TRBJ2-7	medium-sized	CAISNPTGIPEEQYF	TGTGCCATCAGTAACCCGACAGGGATCCCTGAAGAGCAGTACTTC
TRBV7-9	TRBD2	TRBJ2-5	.	CASSLEAGGRETQYF	TGTGCCAGCAGCTTAGAGGCGGGGGGGCGAGAGACCCAGTACTTC
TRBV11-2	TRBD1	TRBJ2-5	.	CASSLRTGVETQYF	TGTGCCAGCAGCTTAAGGACAGGGGTTGAGACCCAGTACTTC
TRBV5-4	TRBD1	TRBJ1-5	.	CASSLDGTDEPQHF	TGTGCCAGCAGCTTGGATGGGACAGATGAGCCCCAGCATTTT
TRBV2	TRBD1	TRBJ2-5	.	CASSRDREETQYF	TGTGCCAGCAGTCGGGACAGGGAAGAGACCCAGTACTTC
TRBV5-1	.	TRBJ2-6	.	CASSRSGTVDTGANVLTF	TGCGCCAGCAGCAGATCCGGGACTGTAGACACTGGGGCCAACGTCCTGACTTTC
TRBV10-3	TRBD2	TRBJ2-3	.	CATREAGGGNTQYF	TGTGCCACCAGGGAAGCGGGGGGTGGGAATACGCAGTATTTT
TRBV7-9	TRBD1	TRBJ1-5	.	CASSPEDRENQPQHF	TGTGCCAGCAGCCCTGAGGACAGGGAGAATCAGCCCCAGCATTTT
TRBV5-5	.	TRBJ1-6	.	CASSSSGRENSPLHF	TGTGCCAGCAGCTCGTCCGGAAGGGAGAATTCACCCCTCCACTTT
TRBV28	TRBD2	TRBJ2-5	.	CASSPRERGGQTQYF	TGTGCCAGCAGCCCACGGGAGCGGGGGGGACAGACCCAGTACTTC
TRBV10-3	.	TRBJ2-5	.	CATKRDILAETQYF	TGTGCCACCAAACGGGACATCCTTGCGGAGACCCAGTACTTC
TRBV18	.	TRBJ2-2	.	CASSPPTGNTGELFF	TGTGCCAGCTCACCACCGACGGGGAACACCGGGGAGCTGTTTTTT
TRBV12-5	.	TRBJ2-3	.	CASGRERTLGPDTQYF	TGTGCTAGTGGCCGGGAGCGGACCCTGGGGCCAGATACGCAGTATTTT
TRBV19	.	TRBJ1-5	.	CASSMGRGSFTGNQPQHF	TGTGCCAGTAGTATGGGCAGGGGATCTTTTACGGGCAATCAGCCCCAGCATTTT
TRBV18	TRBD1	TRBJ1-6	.	CASSPPNRQGFYSPLHF	TGTGCCAGCTCACCACCGAACAGACAGGGTTTTTATTCACCCCTCCACTTT
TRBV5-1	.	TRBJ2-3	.	CASSGAWGRTDTQYF	TGCGCCAGCAGCGGGGCGTGGGGGCGCACAGATACGCAGTATTTT
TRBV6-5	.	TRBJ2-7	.	CASSTAYEQYF	TGTGCCAGCAGTACGGCCTACGAGCAGTACTTC
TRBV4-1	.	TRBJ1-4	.	CASSLTPTATNEKLFF	TGCGCCAGCAGCCTAACCCCCACTGCAACTAATGAAAAACTGTTTTTT
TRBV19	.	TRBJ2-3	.	CASSTGRYDTQYF	TGTGCCAGTAGTACAGGGAGGTACGATACGCAGTATTTT
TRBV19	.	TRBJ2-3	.	CASSMRQFTDTQYF	TGTGCCAGTAGTATGAGGCAGTTCACAGATACGCAGTATTTT
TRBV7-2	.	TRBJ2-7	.	CASSVQAGGNYEQYF	TGTGCCAGCAGCGTCCAGGCAGGGGGGAACTACGAGCAGTACTTC
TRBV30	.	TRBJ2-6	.	CAWSTGLPHSGANVLTF	TGTGCCTGGTCAACAGGATTACCCCACTCTGGGGCCAACGTCCTGACTTTC
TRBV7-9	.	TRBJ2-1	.	CASSFNNEQFF	TGTGCCAGCAGCTTCAACAATGAGCAGTTCTTC
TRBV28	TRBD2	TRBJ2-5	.	CASSPARLAKETQYF	TGTGCCAGCAGTCCCGCGAGACTAGCTAAAGAGACCCAGTACTTC
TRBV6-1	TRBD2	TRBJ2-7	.	CASSEAVGGTWEQYF	TGTGCCAGCAGTGAAGCTGTGGGGGGGACGTGGGAGCAGTACTTC
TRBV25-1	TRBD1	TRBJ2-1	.	CASANDRVIDNEQFF	TGTGCCAGCGCTAACGACAGGGTAATCGACAATGAGCAGTTCTTC
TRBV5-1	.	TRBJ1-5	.	CASSFGGGGGQPQHF	TGCGCCAGCAGCTTTGGCGGGGGGGGAGGTCAGCCCCAGCATTTT
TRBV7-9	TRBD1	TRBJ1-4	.	CASSERQGASEKLFF	TGTGCCAGCAGCGAACGACAGGGGGCAAGTGAAAAACTGTTTTTT
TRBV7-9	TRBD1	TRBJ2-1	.	CASSLATGGSDNEQFF	TGTGCCAGCAGCTTAGCCACAGGGGGTTCGGACAATGAGCAGTTCTTC
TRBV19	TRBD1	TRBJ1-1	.	CASSPQGATEAFF	TGTGCCAGTAGTCCACAGGGGGCGACTGAAGCTTTCTTT
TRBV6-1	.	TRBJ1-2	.	CASSVGANYGYTF	TGTGCCAGCAGCGTGGGCGCTAACTATGGCTACACCTTC
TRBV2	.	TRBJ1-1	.	CASKPNTEAFF	TGTGCCAGCAAGCCGAACACTGAAGCTTTCTTT
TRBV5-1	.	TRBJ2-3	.	CASSPRGGAGGDTQYF	TGCGCCAGCAGCCCGAGGGGGGGAGCCGGGGGAGATACGCAGTATTTT
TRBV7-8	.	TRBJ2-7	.	CASTLNGNSYEQYF	TGTGCCAGCACCCTCAATGGCAACTCCTACGAGCAGTACTTC
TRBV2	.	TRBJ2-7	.	CASSEARQTYEQYF	TGTGCCAGCAGTGAAGCGCGACAGACCTACGAGCAGTACTTC
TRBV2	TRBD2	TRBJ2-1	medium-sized	CASRLTGGPYNEQFF	TGTGCCAGCAGACTTACGGGGGGACCCTACAATGAGCAGTTCTTC
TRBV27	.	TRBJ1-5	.	CASSLDWVGPQHF	TGTGCCAGCAGTTTAGACTGGGTAGGGCCCCAGCATTTT
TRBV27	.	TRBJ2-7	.	CASRGGTTSSYEQYF	TGTGCCAGCAGGGGGGGGACAACGAGCTCCTACGAGCAGTACTTC
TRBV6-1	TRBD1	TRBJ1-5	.	CASRGDRDGNQPQHF	TGTGCCAGCAGAGGGGACAGGGATGGCAATCAGCCCCAGCATTTT
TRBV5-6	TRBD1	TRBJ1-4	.	CASGVRATGANEKLFF	TGTGCCAGCGGGGTCCGGGCTACAGGGGCTAATGAAAAACTGTTTTTT
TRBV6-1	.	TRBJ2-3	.	CASSGTMNTDTQYF	TGTGCCAGCAGCGGGACAATGAACACAGATACGCAGTATTTT
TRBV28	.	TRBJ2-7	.	CASSLQGPGEQYF	TGTGCCAGCAGTTTACAAGGTCCGGGTGAGCAGTACTTC
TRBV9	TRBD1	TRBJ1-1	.	CASSYTDRLNTEAFF	TGTGCCAGCAGCTATACGGACAGGCTAAACACTGAAGCTTTCTTT